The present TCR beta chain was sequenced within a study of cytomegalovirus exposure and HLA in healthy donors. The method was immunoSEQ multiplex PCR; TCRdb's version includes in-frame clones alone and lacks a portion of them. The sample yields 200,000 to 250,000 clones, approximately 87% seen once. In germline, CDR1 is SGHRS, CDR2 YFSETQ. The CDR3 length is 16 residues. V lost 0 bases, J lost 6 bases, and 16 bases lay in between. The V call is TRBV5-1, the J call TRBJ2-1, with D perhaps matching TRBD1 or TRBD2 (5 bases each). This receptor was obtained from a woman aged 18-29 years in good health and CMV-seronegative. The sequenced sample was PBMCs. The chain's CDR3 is CASSLAPQGEGNEQFF. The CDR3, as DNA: TGCGCCAGCAGCTTGGCCCCGCAGGGAGAGGGCAATGAGCAGTTCTTC.